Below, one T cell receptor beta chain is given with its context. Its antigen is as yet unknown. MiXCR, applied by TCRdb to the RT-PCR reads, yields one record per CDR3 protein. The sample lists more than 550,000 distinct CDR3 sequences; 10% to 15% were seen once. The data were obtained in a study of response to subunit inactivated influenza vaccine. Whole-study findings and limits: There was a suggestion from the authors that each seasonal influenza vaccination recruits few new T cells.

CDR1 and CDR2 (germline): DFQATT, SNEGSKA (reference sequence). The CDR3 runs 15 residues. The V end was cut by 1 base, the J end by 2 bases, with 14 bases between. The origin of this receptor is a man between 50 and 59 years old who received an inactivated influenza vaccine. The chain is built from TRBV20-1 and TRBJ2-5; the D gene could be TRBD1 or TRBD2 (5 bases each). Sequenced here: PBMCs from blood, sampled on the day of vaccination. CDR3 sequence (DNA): TGCAGTGCTAGAGTCCCGGGACGGACTCAAGAGACCCAGTACTTC. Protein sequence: CSARVPGRTQETQYF.